The 17 T cell receptor beta chains listed next were all sequenced from one sample in a study of T-cell reconstitution after alpha-beta-depleted transplantation in children. Unique molecular identifiers featured in how the TCRbeta library was prepared. Using its own MiXCR run on the PCR reads, TCRdb lists one record per CDR3 protein. Of approximately 400,000 distinct CDR3 sequences in the sample, around 9.9% were seen once. Sequenced material: PBMCs from the stem cell graft donor, taken from the stem cell graft. Receptor source: a human donor who donated a stem cell graft to a child with acute myeloid leukemia.

This clonotype appeared a few times. The V call is TRBV25-1, the J call TRBJ2-1, with TRBD2 matching over 11 bases. Germline loops: CDR1 MGHDK, CDR2 SYGVNS. The CDR3 totals 17 residues. V was clipped by 4 bases and J by 9 bases; unmatched bases: 14. The CDR3 protein is CASSGPLASGRFGEQFF. In nucleotides, the CDR3 is TGTGCCAGCAGTGGTCCCTTGGCTAGCGGGAGGTTCGGTGAGCAGTTCTTC.

This chain joins TRBV19 and TRBJ2-5, with 7 bases fitting TRBD1. The germline CDR1 and CDR2 sequences are LNHDA and SQIVND (reference sequence). The CDR3 consists of 13 residues. Germline trimming cut 5 bases from V and 5 bases from J; bases unmatched to any gene: 5. The CDR3 DNA reads TGTGCCAGTAGTGACAGGGTCCGGGAGACCCAGTACTTC. It yields the protein CASSDRVRETQYF.

The rearrangement joins TRBV12-3 or TRBV12-4 to TRBJ1-6, with D maybe TRBD1 (6 bases). The V gene lost 5 bases and the J gene lost 9 bases, with 17 bases spanning the gap. The CDR3 contains 15 residues. CDR3: CASSRRAGHGSPLHF. The CDR3 DNA reads TGTGCCAGCAGTCGAAGGGCGGGACACGGTTCACCCCTCCACTTT.

The chain couples TRBV4-1 to TRBJ1-6; D is ambiguous. Germline-derived CDR1 and CDR2 are MGHRA and YSYEKL. This CDR3 comprises 14 residues. V gave up 6 bases and J gave up 9 bases, with 15 bases separating them. In nucleotides, the CDR3 is TGCGCCAGCAGACCCGAAAAGGGCGCTTCACCCCTCCACTTT. Residues: CASRPEKGASPLHF.

This clonotype was detected many times. CDR3 nucleotide sequence: TGTGCCAGCAGTTTACGACAGGCAGGGGATGGCTACACCTTC. Protein sequence: CASSLRQAGDGYTF. The J gene is TRBJ1-2, the V gene TRBV12-3 or TRBV12-4; the D gene is possibly TRBD1 (6 bases). The CDR3 runs to 14 residues. Trimming left V 2 bases short and J 6 bases short, with 13 bases between.

The chain is built from TRBV20-1 and TRBJ2-3; 8 bases are a match to TRBD1. After removal of 1 base from V and 9 bases from J, the junction contained 9 bases not matched to a gene. The germline V gene encodes CDR1 DFQATT and CDR2 SNEGSKA (reference sequence). This CDR3 region has 14 residues. This CDR3 reads CSARVPQGVQTQYF. The CDR3 bases are TGCAGTGCTAGAGTACCACAGGGGGTTCAAACGCAGTATTTT.

This clonotype has a count of ten or more. The rearrangement links TRBV10-3 to TRBJ2-1; the match to TRBD1 covers 7 bases. Germline V CDR1 and CDR2: ENHRY, SYGVKD. J gave up 8 bases and V 8 bases, and 9 bases lay outside the gene matches. This CDR3 comprises 13 residues. The chain's CDR3 is CAIQTGDADEQFF. The DNA of the CDR3 is TGTGCCATCCAAACAGGGGATGCCGATGAGCAGTTCTTC.

This clonotype occurred a few times. The chain recombines TRBV18 with TRBJ2-3; D uncertain. CDR1 is KGHSH, CDR2 LQKENI, per germline. The ends were cut back, 3 bases at V and 0 bases at J, with 13 bases in the middle. The CDR3 length is 16 residues. CDR3 nucleotide sequence: TGTGCCAGCTCACCTAATGGGCGGAGTAGCACAGATACGCAGTATTTT. This sequence encodes CASSPNGRSSTDTQYF. Drawing the rest from reference TRBV18 and TRBJ2-3, the complete variable domain is NAGVMQNPRHLVRRRGQEARLRCSPMKGHSHVYWYRQLPEEGLKFMVYLQKENIIDESGMPKERFSAEFPKEGPSILRIQQVVRGDSAAYFCASSPNGRSSTDTQYFGPGTRLTVL.

This chain links TRBV20-1 with TRBJ2-7; TRBD2 aligns across 14 bases. This CDR3 comprises 17 residues. J gave up 4 bases and V 4 bases, and 12 bases lay outside the gene matches. Germline lookup yields CDR1 DFQATT and CDR2 SNEGSKA (reference sequence). CDR3 nucleotide sequence: TGCAGTGCTATTAAAAAGCGCCGGACTAGCGGGAGGTACGAGCAGTACTTC. It is translated as CSAIKKRRTSGRYEQYF.

This clonotype was seen ten or more times. Mismatch with germline at one junction end may stem from a read error. This rearrangement joins TRBV7-7 to TRBJ2-1; 11 bases are a match to TRBD2. Germline assignment: CDR1 SSHAT and CDR2 FNYEAQ (reference sequence). CDR3 length: 16 amino acids. CDR3: CASSLGTSGAYNEQFF. The DNA for the CDR3 is TGTGCTAGCAGCTTAGGGACTAGCGGAGCCTACAATGAGCAGTTCTTC.

This clonotype came up a few times. This rearrangement joins TRBV3-1 to TRBJ2-3; 8 bases are shared with TRBD2. The CDR3 totals 16 residues. The trim removed 2 bases at V and 8 bases at J, leaving 12 bases unmatched. CDR1 LGHDT and CDR2 YNNKEL come from the germline V gene (reference sequence). The CDR3 DNA reads as TGTGCCAGCAGCCAACTTATCGGGAGGGCCCGGGGTACGCAGTATTTT. Its protein is CASSQLIGRARGTQYF.

This sequence joins TRBV4-2 and TRBJ2-3; D might be TRBD1 (8 bases). V dropped 4 bases and J dropped 9 bases, with 14 bases sitting between them. The germline CDR1 and CDR2 sequences are LGHNA and YNFKEQ. CDR3 length: 13 residues. The CDR3 DNA sequence: TGTGCCAGCAGCCCGGGGGGACAGGCCACGCAGTATTTT. Residues: CASSPGGQATQYF.

The gene calls are TRBV7-6 and TRBJ1-5; 7 bases are shared with TRBD1. The germline CDR1 and CDR2 sequences are SGHVS and FNYEAQ. The CDR3 has 15 residues. Trimming at V came to 5 bases and at J to 1 base, leaving 5 bases not matched to a gene. CDR3 in DNA: TGTGCCAGCAGCGCAGGGGGAGGGAGCAATCAGCCCCAGCATTTT. This codes for CASSAGGGSNQPQHF.

This clonotype was counted at least ten times. J is TRBJ2-1 and V is TRBV5-1; maybe TRBD2 (6 bases). Germline loops: CDR1 SGHRS, CDR2 YFSETQ. The CDR3 has 15 residues. V was cut by 4 bases and J by 0 bases, with 11 bases left in between. The CDR3 sequence is CASSRDGSSYNEQFF. The CDR3 DNA sequence: TGCGCCAGCAGCCGTGACGGGAGCTCCTACAATGAGCAGTTCTTC.

This clonotype occurred a few times. The rearrangement links TRBV12-3 or TRBV12-4 to TRBJ1-2; D gene uncertain. Trimming removed 3 bases at V and 5 bases at J, with 7 bases between. This CDR3 region has 12 residues. CDR3 loop: CASSFETYGYTF. The CDR3 region has the DNA TGTGCCAGCAGTTTCGAGACTTATGGCTACACCTTC.

This clonotype turned up a few times. The genes are TRBV20-1 and TRBJ2-1; 9 bases match TRBD2. CDR1 is DFQATT and CDR2 is SNEGSKA in the germline V gene (reference sequence). V lost 0 bases, J lost 1 base, and 4 bases stayed unmatched. The CDR3 length is 16 residues. The CDR3, as DNA: TGCAGTGCTAGAGATTCTAGCGGGAAGTCCTACAATGAGCAGTTCTTC. Translated: CSARDSSGKSYNEQFF.

This clonotype was counted between two and nine times. The J gene is TRBJ1-4, the V gene TRBV5-6; D gene ambiguous. Trimming pared 4 bases from V and 8 bases from J, leaving 6 bases between. Germline V lookup: CDR1 SGHDT, CDR2 YYEEEE. This CDR3 is built from 11 residues. The DNA for the CDR3 is TGTGCCAGCAGCGGAAGGGAAAAACTGTTTTTT. As protein: CASSGREKLFF. Supplemented by reference TRBV5-6 and TRBJ1-4, the full variable domain reads DAGVTQSPTHLIKTRGQQVTLRCSPKSGHDTVSWYQQALGQGPQFIFQYYEEEERQRGNFPDRFSGHQFPNYSSELNVNALLLGDSALYLCASSGREKLFFGSGTQLSVL.